The clone carrying this T cell receptor (beta chain) occurred once. Its specificity is not known. The record originates from a study of OX40 agonist ivuxolimab in advanced cancers. Study summary: Ivuxolimab is an agonistic anti-OX40 (CD134) antibody, and patients were treated with it. Patients receiving dose escalation had hepatocellular carcinoma, melanoma, renal cell or head and neck cancer.

V trimming: 7 bases; J trimming: 3 bases; junction bases outside the gene matches: 12. The CDR3 has 17 amino acids. Germline assignment: CDR1 LNHDA and CDR2 SQIVND (reference sequence). Study outcomes and limitations: Compared with others, partial responders at 0.1-3.0 mg/kg displayed clonal expansion among the lowest.

Libraries were prepared by immunoSEQ multiplex PCR; TCRdb keeps only in-frame clonotypes and omits some of them. The table has approximately 30,000 clones, approximately 80% seen once. The chain is built from TRBV19 and TRBJ2-3, with 11 bases lining up with TRBD2. The receptor was isolated from an adult with an advanced solid tumor such as melanoma, head and neck, liver or kidney cancer. This specimen was CD4+ or CD8+ T cells sorted from blood, taken in a trial of the OX40 agonist ivuxolimab. CDR3 region: CASTSIVLAGVTDTQYF. The CDR3 nucleotides read TGTGCCAGTACTTCCATTGTACTAGCGGGAGTTACAGATACGCAGTATTTT.